This T cell receptor (beta chain) derives from a study of monozygotic twins with inflammatory bowel disease. During cDNA synthesis, UMIs that each contained a 6-nucleotide sample barcode were added by means of template switching. With around 15 and 9 cycles respectively, two nested PCRs were carried out on TCRalpha and TCRbeta cDNA. TCRdb re-analyzed the 5' RACE reads; it lists each CDR3 protein once, without DNA. This sample's table has about 160,000 distinct CDR3 sequences. A remark on this clonotype: Its antigen is as yet unknown.

Study-level findings and limits: Diversity of TCRbeta measured by inverse Simpson was lower in IBD patients than in healthy co-twins. Clonotypes shared with others were fewer in IBD patients than in healthy twins, especially with disease activity.

This CDR3 is 14 amino acids long. Germline V gene sequence: CDR1 SGHRS, CDR2 YFSETQ. The sequence was collected from a human donor with ulcerative colitis or Crohn's disease, or a healthy co-twin of an affected twin (not recorded which). This chain uses TRBV5-1 with TRBJ2-3. Sequencing was done on a sample of blood. CDR3 region: CASSLDFGTDTQYF.